A selection of T cell receptor beta chains follows, all from one sample in a study of beta chain features in type 1 diabetes. Clones were sequenced by immunoSEQ multiplex PCR, and TCRdb holds only the in-frame ones, with some missing. The sample carries 350,000 to 450,000 clones, more than 12% recorded once. The sequenced sample was naive CD4+ T cells from blood. Receptors originate from a woman under 30 in good health. CDR3s include the opening cysteine and the closing phenylalanine or tryptophan. A clone size is listed for some rows: how often the clone was seen (once, few, many), or a class if it is expanded.

CDR3 protein	V gene	J gene	clone size
CASSLYPRLIYNEQFF	TRBV27	TRBJ2-1	once
CASSSPGTGNTEAFF	TRBV6-5	TRBJ1-1	.
CASSPTSGPTDTQYF	TRBV5-8	TRBJ2-3	.
CASSQGQLQYF	TRBV4-1	TRBJ2-7	few
CASSSPGGGDQPQHF	TRBV7-2	TRBJ1-5	few
CASMSISGANVLTF	TRBV19	TRBJ2-6	few
CASRRDFGTDTQYF	TRBV7-2	TRBJ2-3	.
CASSPPWSITDTQYF	TRBV18	TRBJ2-3	.
CASSPQGLAGGPGETQYF	TRBV18	TRBJ2-5	.
CAWSTGGHYGYTF	TRBV30	TRBJ1-2	.
CASRLAGGPHEQYF	TRBV5-4	TRBJ2-7	.
CASSLGGAPDNEQFF	TRBV4-2	TRBJ2-1	.
CASSSSTGLPYEQYF	TRBV7-9	TRBJ2-7	few
CASSPSGLATDTQYF	TRBV27	TRBJ2-3	few
CASSFLGQLMPQHF	TRBV28	TRBJ1-5	few
CASSLAAGQETQYF	TRBV7-2	TRBJ2-5	.
CASSPLNRGASGEQETQYF	TRBV18	TRBJ2-5	few
CASSPDRGNTEAFF	TRBV6-5	TRBJ1-1	few
CASSQPGTGVDGYTF	TRBV4-1	TRBJ1-2	few
CSAKRDVEQFF	TRBV20-1	TRBJ2-1	few
CAWSRGGQKETQYF	TRBV30	TRBJ2-5	.
CASSLERGSGNTIYF	TRBV5-4	TRBJ1-3	.
CASSLYGTGNTDTQYF	TRBV5-6	TRBJ2-3	.
CASSRLEVTEAFF	TRBV14	TRBJ1-1	few
CASSPRRGDAFF	TRBV7-9	TRBJ1-1	few
CASSPLGEAGETQYF	TRBV5-6	TRBJ2-5	.
CASSLGLAADTQYF	TRBV7-9	TRBJ2-3	.
CASSLNPSLSYNEQFF	TRBV5-6	TRBJ2-1	few
CASSFSRGGRGSETQYF	TRBV7-2	TRBJ2-5	.
CASSRDRITDTQYF	TRBV27	TRBJ2-3	few
CASTMQSHGREQYF	TRBV27	TRBJ2-7	.
CSVKLAGTNTGELFF	TRBV29-1	TRBJ2-2	.
CASSSQGGSYEQYF	TRBV28	TRBJ2-7	.
CASSPWDRVNTEAFF	TRBV13	TRBJ1-1	.
CAWSLGVFEQYF	TRBV30	TRBJ2-7	.
CASRTGTASTDTQYF	TRBV11-2	TRBJ2-3	.
CATSSRQGSLPYEQYF	TRBV15	TRBJ2-7	few
CASSPRAGSQVYEQYF	TRBV7-9	TRBJ2-7	.
CASSRRQNTGELFF	TRBV7-9	TRBJ2-2	few
CASSLEGGDEQFF	TRBV5-1	TRBJ2-1	.
CASSQRGGDRAFF	TRBV4-2	TRBJ1-1	few
CASSRGDESYTF	TRBV7-9	TRBJ1-2	.
CASSPRTGIMNTEAFF	TRBV28	TRBJ1-1	few
CASRSSGTGDTQYF	TRBV10-2	TRBJ2-3	few
CASSHRGGEETQYF	TRBV6-6	TRBJ2-5	few
CASSLALNTGELFF	TRBV7-2	TRBJ2-2	.
CASSLSKRTNEKLFF	TRBV28	TRBJ1-4	.
CASSATSGGYNEQFF	TRBV9	TRBJ2-1	.
CASSPRTGFTGELFF	TRBV25-1	TRBJ2-2	.
CASQGPGYTF	TRBV6-1	TRBJ1-2	few